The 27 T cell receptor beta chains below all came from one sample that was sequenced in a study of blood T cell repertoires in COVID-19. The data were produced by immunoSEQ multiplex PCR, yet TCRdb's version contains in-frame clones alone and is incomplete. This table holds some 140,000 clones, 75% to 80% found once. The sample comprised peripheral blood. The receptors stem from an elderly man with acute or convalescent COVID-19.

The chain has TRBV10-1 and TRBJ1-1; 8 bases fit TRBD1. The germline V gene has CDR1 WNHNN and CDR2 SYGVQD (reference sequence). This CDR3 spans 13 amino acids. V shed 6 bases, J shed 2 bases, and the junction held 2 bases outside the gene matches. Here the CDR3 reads CASRGQGNTEAFF. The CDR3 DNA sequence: TGCGCCAGCAGAGGACAGGGAAACACTGAAGCTTTCTTT.

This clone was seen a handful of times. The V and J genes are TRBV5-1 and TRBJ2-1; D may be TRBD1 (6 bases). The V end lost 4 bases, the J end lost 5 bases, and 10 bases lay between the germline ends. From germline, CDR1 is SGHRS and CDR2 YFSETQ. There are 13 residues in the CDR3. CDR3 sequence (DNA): TGCGCCAGCAGCATAGGACAGAACAATGAGCAGTTCTTC. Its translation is CASSIGQNNEQFF.

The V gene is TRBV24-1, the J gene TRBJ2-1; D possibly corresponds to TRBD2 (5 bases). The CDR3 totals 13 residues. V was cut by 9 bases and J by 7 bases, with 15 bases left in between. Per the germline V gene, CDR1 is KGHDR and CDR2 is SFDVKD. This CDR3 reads CATERSRGNEQFF. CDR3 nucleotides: TGTGCCACCGAGCGGTCCAGAGGGAATGAGCAGTTCTTC.

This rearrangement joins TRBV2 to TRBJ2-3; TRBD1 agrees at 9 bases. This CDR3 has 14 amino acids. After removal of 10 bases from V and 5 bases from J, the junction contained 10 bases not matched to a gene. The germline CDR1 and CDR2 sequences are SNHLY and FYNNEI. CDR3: CAIPGTGMVDTQYF. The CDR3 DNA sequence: TGTGCCATCCCCGGGACAGGGATGGTAGATACGCAGTATTTT.

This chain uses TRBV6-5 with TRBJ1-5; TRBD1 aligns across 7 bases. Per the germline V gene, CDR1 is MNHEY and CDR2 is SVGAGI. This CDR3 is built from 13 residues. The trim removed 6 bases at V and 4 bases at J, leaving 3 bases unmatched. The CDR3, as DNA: TGTGCCAGCAGGGGGACAGCTAATCAGCCCCAGCATTTT. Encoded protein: CASRGTANQPQHF.

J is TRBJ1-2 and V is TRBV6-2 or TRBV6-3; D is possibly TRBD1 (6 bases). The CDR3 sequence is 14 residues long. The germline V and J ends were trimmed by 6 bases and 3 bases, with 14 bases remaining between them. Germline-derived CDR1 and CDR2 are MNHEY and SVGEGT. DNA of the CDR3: TGTGCCAGCAGCAGGGACAACGTTGACTATGGCTACACCTTC. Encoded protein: CASSRDNVDYGYTF.

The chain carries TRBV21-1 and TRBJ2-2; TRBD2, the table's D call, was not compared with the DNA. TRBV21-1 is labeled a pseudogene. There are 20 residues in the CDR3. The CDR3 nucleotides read TGTGCCAGAGGGGACAGGGGGCGCCGCTCTAGCGGGGTGCACACCGGGGAGCTGTTTTTT. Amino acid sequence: CARGDRGRRSSGVHTGELFF.

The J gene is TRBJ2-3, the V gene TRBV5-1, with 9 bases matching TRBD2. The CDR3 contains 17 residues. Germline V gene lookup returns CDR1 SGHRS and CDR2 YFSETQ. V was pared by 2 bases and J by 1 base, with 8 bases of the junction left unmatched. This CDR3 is CASSFDGASGGTDTQYF. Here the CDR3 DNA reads TGCGCCAGCAGCTTTGATGGGGCTAGCGGGGGCACAGATACGCAGTATTTT.

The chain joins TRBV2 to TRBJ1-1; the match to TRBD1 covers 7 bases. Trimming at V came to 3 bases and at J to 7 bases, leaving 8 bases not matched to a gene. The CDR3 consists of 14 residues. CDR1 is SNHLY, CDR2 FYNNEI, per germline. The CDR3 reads CASSDDRAKGEAFF. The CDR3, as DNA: TGTGCCAGCAGTGACGACAGGGCAAAAGGTGAAGCTTTCTTT.

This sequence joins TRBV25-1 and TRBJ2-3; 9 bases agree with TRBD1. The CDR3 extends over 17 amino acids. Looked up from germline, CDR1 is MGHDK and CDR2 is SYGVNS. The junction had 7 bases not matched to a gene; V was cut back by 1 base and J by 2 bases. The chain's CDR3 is CASSESPGQGSTDTQYF. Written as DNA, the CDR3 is TGTGCCAGCAGTGAATCCCCGGGACAGGGATCCACAGATACGCAGTATTTT.

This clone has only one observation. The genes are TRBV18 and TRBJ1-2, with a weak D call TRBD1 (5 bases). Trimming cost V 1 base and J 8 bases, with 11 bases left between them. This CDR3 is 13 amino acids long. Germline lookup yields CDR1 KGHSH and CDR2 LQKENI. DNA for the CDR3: TGTGCCAGCTCACCACAAGGGGCAGCGGGCTACACCTTC. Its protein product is CASSPQGAAGYTF.

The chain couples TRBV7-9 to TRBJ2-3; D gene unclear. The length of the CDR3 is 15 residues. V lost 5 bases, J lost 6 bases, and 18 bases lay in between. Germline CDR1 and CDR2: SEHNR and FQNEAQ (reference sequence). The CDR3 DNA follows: TGTGCCAGCAGCCCCCGTCTTTGGGCTGGGGATACGCAGTATTTT. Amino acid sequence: CASSPRLWAGDTQYF.

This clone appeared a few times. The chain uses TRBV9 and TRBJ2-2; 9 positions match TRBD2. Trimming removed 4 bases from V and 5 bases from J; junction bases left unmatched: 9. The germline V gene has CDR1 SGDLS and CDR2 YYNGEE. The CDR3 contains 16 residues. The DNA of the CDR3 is TGTGCCAGCAGCCTCGCGGGGGGGTCGTTTACCGGGGAGCTGTTTTTT. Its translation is CASSLAGGSFTGELFF.

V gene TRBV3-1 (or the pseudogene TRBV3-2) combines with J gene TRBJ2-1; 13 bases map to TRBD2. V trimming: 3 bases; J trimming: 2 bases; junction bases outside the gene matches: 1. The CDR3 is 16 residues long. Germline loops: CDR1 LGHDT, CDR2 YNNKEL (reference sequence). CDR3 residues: CASSHGTSGAYNEQFF. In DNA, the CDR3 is TGTGCCAGCAGCCACGGGACTAGCGGGGCCTACAATGAGCAGTTCTTC.

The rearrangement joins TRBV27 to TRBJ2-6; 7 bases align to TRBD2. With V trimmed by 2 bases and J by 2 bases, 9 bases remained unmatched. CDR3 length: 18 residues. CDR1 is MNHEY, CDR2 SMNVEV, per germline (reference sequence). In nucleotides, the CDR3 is TGTGCCAGCAGTTTACTCGGGGGGACGGGGACTGGGGCCAACGTCCTGACTTTC. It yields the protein CASSLLGGTGTGANVLTF.

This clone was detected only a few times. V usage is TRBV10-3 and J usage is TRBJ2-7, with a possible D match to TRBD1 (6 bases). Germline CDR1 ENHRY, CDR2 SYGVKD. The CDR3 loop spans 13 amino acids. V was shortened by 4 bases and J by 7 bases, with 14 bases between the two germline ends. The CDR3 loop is CAISAQGHGEQYV. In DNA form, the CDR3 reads TGTGCCATCAGTGCTCAGGGGCACGGGGAGCAGTACGTC.

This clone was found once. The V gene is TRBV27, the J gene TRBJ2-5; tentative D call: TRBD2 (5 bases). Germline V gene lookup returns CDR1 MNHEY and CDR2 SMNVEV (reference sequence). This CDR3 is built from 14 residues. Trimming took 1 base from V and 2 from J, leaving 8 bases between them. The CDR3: CASSLFSGQETQYF. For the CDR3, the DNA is TGTGCCAGCAGTTTATTCAGCGGTCAAGAGACCCAGTACTTC.

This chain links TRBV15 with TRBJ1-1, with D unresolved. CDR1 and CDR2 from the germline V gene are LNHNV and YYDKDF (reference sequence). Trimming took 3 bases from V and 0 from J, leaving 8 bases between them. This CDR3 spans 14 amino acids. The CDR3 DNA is TGTGCCACCAGCAGGGTTGCAGTGAACACTGAAGCTTTCTTT. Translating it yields CATSRVAVNTEAFF.

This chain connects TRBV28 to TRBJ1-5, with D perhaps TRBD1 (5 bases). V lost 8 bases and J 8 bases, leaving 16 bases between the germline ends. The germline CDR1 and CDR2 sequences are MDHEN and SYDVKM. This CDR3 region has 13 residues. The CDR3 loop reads CASVGAGVKPQHF. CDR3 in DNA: TGTGCCAGCGTCGGGGCGGGGGTGAAGCCCCAGCATTTT.

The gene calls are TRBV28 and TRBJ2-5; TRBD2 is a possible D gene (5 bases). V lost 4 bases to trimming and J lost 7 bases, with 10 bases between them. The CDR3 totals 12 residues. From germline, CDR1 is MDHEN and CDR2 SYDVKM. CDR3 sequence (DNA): TGTGCCAGCAGTTCCACTAGGGCGACCCAGTACTTC. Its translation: CASSSTRATQYF. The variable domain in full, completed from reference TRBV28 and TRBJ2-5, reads DVKVTQSSRYLVKRTGEKVFLECVQDMDHENMFWYRQDPGLGLRLIYFSYDVKMKEKGDIPEGYSVSREKKERFSLILESASTNQTSMYLCASSSTRATQYFGPGTRLLVL.

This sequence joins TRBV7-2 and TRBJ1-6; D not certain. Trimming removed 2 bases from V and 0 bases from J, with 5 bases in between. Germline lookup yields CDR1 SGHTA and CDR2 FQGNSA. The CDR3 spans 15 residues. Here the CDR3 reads CASSLSSSYNSPLHF. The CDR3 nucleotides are TGTGCCAGCAGCTTATCTAGCTCCTATAATTCACCCCTCCACTTT.

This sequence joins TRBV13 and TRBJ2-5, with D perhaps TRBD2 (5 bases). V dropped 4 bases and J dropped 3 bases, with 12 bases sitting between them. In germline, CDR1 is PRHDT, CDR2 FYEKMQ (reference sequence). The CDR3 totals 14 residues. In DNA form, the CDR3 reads TGTGCCAGCAGCTCGTGGCTAGCTAAAGAGACCCAGTACTTC. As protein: CASSSWLAKETQYF.

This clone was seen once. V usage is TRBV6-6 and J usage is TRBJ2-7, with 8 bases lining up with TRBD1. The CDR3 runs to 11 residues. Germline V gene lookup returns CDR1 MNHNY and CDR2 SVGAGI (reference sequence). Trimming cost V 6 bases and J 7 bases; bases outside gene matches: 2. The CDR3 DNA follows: TGTGCCAGCAGCCGACAGGGGGAGCAGTACTTC. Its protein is CASSRQGEQYF.

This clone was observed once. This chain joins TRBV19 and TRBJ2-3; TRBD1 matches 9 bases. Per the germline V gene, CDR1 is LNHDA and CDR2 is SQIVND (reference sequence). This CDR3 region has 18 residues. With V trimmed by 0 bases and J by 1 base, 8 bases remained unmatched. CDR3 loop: CASSIEGYRGHGTDTQYF. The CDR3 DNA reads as TGTGCCAGTAGTATAGAGGGCTACAGGGGGCATGGCACAGATACGCAGTATTTT.

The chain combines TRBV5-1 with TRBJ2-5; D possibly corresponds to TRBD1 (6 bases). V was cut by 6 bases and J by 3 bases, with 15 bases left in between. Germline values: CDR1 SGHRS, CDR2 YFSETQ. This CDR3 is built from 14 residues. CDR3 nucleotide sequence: TGCGCCAGCAAGCTTCAGGGGCGGGAAGAGACCCAGTACTTC. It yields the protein CASKLQGREETQYF.

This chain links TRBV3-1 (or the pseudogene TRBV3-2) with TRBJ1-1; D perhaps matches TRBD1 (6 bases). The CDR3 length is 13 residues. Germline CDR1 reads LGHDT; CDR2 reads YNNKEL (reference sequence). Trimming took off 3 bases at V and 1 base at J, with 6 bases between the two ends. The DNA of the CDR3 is TGTGCCAGCAGCCAGGGGGCGAACACTGAAGCTTTCTTT. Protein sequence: CASSQGANTEAFF.

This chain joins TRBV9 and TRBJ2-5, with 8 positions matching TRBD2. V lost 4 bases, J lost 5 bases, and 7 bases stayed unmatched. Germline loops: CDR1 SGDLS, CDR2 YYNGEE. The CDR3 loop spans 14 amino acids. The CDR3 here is CASSPGGLVETQYF. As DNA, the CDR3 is TGTGCCAGCAGCCCCGGGGGACTAGTGGAGACCCAGTACTTC.